A selection of T cell receptor beta chains follows, all from one sample in a study of T cell responses to AZD1222 COVID-19 vaccine. Assay used: immunoSEQ multiplex PCR; TCRdb lists only in-frame clones, some missing. The profile shows 110,000 to 150,000 clones, around 85% of them singletons. The sequencing here drew on peripheral blood, taken on day 0 of AZD1222 vaccination. The receptors stem from an adult in good health. The CDR3 runs from the conserved cysteine through the conserved F or W. The D gene is left open where the match is weak. Where a row states a size, it is once, few, many or the class of an expanded clone; other rows omit it.

NA	NA	TRBV4-2	13	TRBJ1-6	TGTGCCAGCAGCCAAGATACGGGTTCACCCCTCCACTTT	CASSQDTGSPLHF
TRBD2	NA	TRBV6-5	14	TRBJ2-5	TGTGCCAGCAGTTACGGAGATAGCGGGGAGACCCAGTACTTC	CASSYGDSGETQYF
TRBD2	NA	TRBV30	16	TRBJ2-5	TGTGCCTGGAGTGTTGGGACTAGCGGGGGGTGGGAGACCCAGTACTTC	CAWSVGTSGGWETQYF
TRBD2	NA	TRBV7-8	18	TRBJ2-1	TGTGCCAGCAGCCTCCTGGTAGCGGGAGTGAGTTCCTACAATGAGCAGTTCTTC	CASSLLVAGVSSYNEQFF
NA	NA	TRBV2	14	TRBJ1-2	TGTGCCAGCAGCCATTTCAGGGACCCCTATGGCTACACCTTC	CASSHFRDPYGYTF
NA	NA	TRBV29-1	14	TRBJ2-3	TGCAGTTCGAGGTTGGCGGGATTAGCAGATACGCAGTATTTT	CSSRLAGLADTQYF
TRBD2	NA	TRBV5-1	15	TRBJ2-1	TGCGCCAGCAGCTTGGCCACAGGTCCGGGAGGGGAGCAGTTCTTC	CASSLATGPGGEQFF
TRBD1	NA	TRBV14	16	TRBJ1-6	TGTGCCAGCAGCCGATTAGGACAGGGTGGTAATTCACCCCTCCACTTT	CASSRLGQGGNSPLHF
NA	few	TRBV12-3/TRBV12-4	12	TRBJ1-1	TGTGCCAGCAGTTTACGGCGGACTGAAGCTTTCTTT	CASSLRRTEAFF
TRBD2	NA	TRBV28	16	TRBJ2-7	TGTGCCAGCAGTTGGGGACTAGCGGGGGGGATCTACGAGCAGTACTTC	CASSWGLAGGIYEQYF